This T cell receptor beta chain was found in a study of control samples from healthy donors and cancer patients. This CDR3 is built from 14 residues. V lost 0 bases and J lost 4, with 8 bases in between. Germline lookup yields CDR1 LNHDA and CDR2 SQIVND (reference sequence). Repertoires were generated with immunoSEQ multiplex PCR, while TCRdb's copy carries only in-frame clones and drops some. The profile shows 98,000 or so clones, 82% of them singletons. The rearrangement links TRBV19 to TRBJ2-3; D might be TRBD1 or TRBD2, each matching 6 bases. Source material: blood. The receptor was derived from a man between 18 and 35 years old in good health. CDR3: CASSIEEGADTQYF. The CDR3 DNA follows: TGTGCCAGTAGTATAGAGGAGGGGGCAGATACGCAGTATTTT.